This T cell receptor (beta chain) was obtained from a study of blood T cells in healthy people across ages. Then a second PCR, running roughly 7 to 11 cycles, was carried out with a sample-barcoded 5' primer and a J-beta primer mix. Via MiXCR, TCRdb re-called the 5' RACE reads, giving one row per CDR3 protein. The repertoire includes around 1.5 million distinct CDR3 sequences, roughly 32% of them detected once, and roughly 12% sits in the top ten. This clonotype was seen a handful of times. Trimming took 7 bases from V and 0 from J, leaving 13 bases between them. Germline V gene lookup returns CDR1 SQVTM and CDR2 ANQGSEA. This CDR3 contains 13 residues.

The TCR comes from a woman in her thirties in good health. The chain employs TRBV29-1 and TRBJ2-7, with D tentatively TRBD2 (6 bases). Input material: blood. This CDR3 is CSAKGLFSYEQYF. In nucleotides, the CDR3 is TGCAGCGCCAAGGGACTGTTCTCCTACGAGCAGTACTTC.